The 30 T cell receptor beta chains below were found in one sample sequenced in a study of shared T cell receptors in the human thymus. Only in-frame clones appear in the TCRdb table, and some are missing; sequencing was by immunoSEQ multiplex PCR. Here the sample spans about 380,000 clones, just under 95% being singletons. The sequencing sample was made of thymocytes. The source is a human donor.

V gene TRBV28 combines with J gene TRBJ1-2, with D hard to call. Deletions cut 5 bases from V and 2 bases from J, with 12 bases between. Germline V gene sequence: CDR1 MDHEN, CDR2 SYDVKM. CDR3 length: 14 amino acids. The CDR3 is CASSSEGGNYGYTF. CDR3 sequence (DNA): TGTGCCAGCAGTAGCGAGGGTGGGAACTATGGCTACACCTTC.

The chain uses TRBV2 and TRBJ2-5; a possible D gene is TRBD2 (7 bases). The CDR3 has 11 amino acids. Germline V gene data show CDR1 as SNHLY and CDR2 as FYNNEI. The CDR3 loop is CAGRGGETQYF. CDR3 bases: TGTGCAGGGCGCGGGGGCGAGACCCAGTACTTC.

The chain joins TRBV10-3 to TRBJ2-5; D is ambiguous. Trimming removed 0 bases at V and 0 bases at J, with 17 bases between. The CDR3 has 18 residues. Germline lookup yields CDR1 ENHRY and CDR2 SYGVKD. The chain's CDR3 is CAISESSKSLRYQETQYF. In nucleotides, the CDR3 is TGTGCCATCAGTGAGTCGAGCAAATCCCTGCGGTACCAAGAGACCCAGTACTTC.

CDR3 nucleotide sequence: TGTGCCAGCACCTCGACCGGGGAGCTGTTTTTT. The encoded protein is CASTSTGELFF. This chain connects TRBV27 to TRBJ2-2; D not certain. There are 11 residues in the CDR3. Trimming removed 7 bases at V and 5 bases at J, with 5 bases between. Germline V CDR1 and CDR2: MNHEY, SMNVEV (reference sequence).

The chain recombines TRBV11-1 with TRBJ1-1; D is uncertain. This CDR3 is 18 amino acids long. Germline CDR1 reads SGHAT; CDR2 reads FQDESV (reference sequence). The V and J ends lost 3 bases and 5 bases respectively, with 25 bases between them. DNA for the CDR3: TGTGCCAGCAGCTTTTCTCTGGGGAGGCCCCCGGTGGGGACTGAAGCTTTCTTT. Translating it yields CASSFSLGRPPVGTEAFF.

The rearrangement uses TRBV7-8 and TRBJ2-7, with 7 nucleotides matching TRBD2. This CDR3 has 16 amino acids. Germline V CDR1 and CDR2: SGHVS, FQNEAQ. The junction had 13 bases not matched to a gene; V was cut back by 5 bases and J by 3 bases. The CDR3 DNA reads TGTGCCAGCAGCCCATCGCCCGGGACTACCCACTACGAGCAGTACTTC. It codes for CASSPSPGTTHYEQYF.

The chain links TRBV27 to TRBJ2-7, with D tentatively TRBD1 (6 bases). This CDR3 region has 15 residues. Germline V gene data show CDR1 as MNHEY and CDR2 as SMNVEV (reference sequence). Trimming took 5 bases from V and 4 from J, leaving 18 bases between them. This chain's CDR3 is CASSPRGYFLYEQYF. CDR3 nucleotides: TGTGCCAGCAGTCCAAGGGGGTACTTTTTATACGAGCAGTACTTC.

The chain has TRBV5-4 and TRBJ1-5; D not certain. This CDR3 spans 13 amino acids. Germline-derived CDR1 and CDR2 are SGHNT and YYREEE (reference sequence). Trimming cost V 0 bases and J 9 bases, with 10 bases left between them. CDR3 nucleotides: TGTGCCAGCAGCTTGGACTTCAGGAGGCCCCAGCATTTT. As protein: CASSLDFRRPQHF.

The rearrangement joins TRBV7-9 to TRBJ2-1; a possible D gene is TRBD1 (5 bases). The V end was cut by 5 bases, the J end by 6 bases, with 23 bases between. The CDR3 is 17 amino acids. Germline V gene sequence: CDR1 SEHNR, CDR2 FQNEAQ (reference sequence). The DNA for the CDR3 is TGTGCCAGCAGCGCTAAACGTAGGGGAAGTCGGCCCAATGAGCAGTTCTTC. Amino acids: CASSAKRRGSRPNEQFF.

This clone occurred a few times. The V call is TRBV7-3, the J call TRBJ2-5, with 8 nucleotides matching TRBD1. Per the germline V gene, CDR1 is SGHTA and CDR2 is FQGTGA. The CDR3 contains 13 residues. Losses at the gene ends were 4 bases for V and 2 bases for J; bases not matched to a gene: 0. The CDR3 here is CASSYRGQETQYF. The CDR3, as DNA: TGTGCCAGCAGCTACAGGGGGCAAGAGACCCAGTACTTC.

This chain uses TRBV6-1 with TRBJ1-5, with D possibly being TRBD1 (6 bases). Germline lookup yields CDR1 MNHNS and CDR2 SASEGT. Trimming shortened V by 0 bases and J by 9 bases, and 12 bases separated the two germline ends. CDR3 length: 14 amino acids. This chain's CDR3 is CASSEAGVGGPQHF. The CDR3 DNA reads TGTGCCAGCAGTGAAGCTGGAGTAGGGGGGCCCCAGCATTTT.

The V gene is TRBV4-3, the J gene TRBJ2-7; possibly TRBD1 for D (6 bases). V was shortened by 0 bases and J by 4 bases, with 28 bases between the two germline ends. Looked up from germline, CDR1 is LGHNA and CDR2 is YSLEER. The CDR3 is 20 residues long. The chain's CDR3 is CASSQDSVDRSSRSGYEQYF. The CDR3 DNA reads as TGCGCCAGCAGCCAAGATTCGGTAGACAGGTCCTCGCGGTCTGGTTACGAGCAGTACTTC.

The genes are TRBV4-1 and TRBJ2-1; D might be TRBD2 (5 bases). From germline, CDR1 is MGHRA and CDR2 YSYEKL. The CDR3 has 17 residues. Between the trimmed V and J ends, which lost 1 base and 0 bases, there was a span of 13 bases. The CDR3 nucleotides read TGCGCCAGCAGCCAAGCCGGCTTGGGGAGCTCCTACAATGAGCAGTTCTTC. Amino acid sequence: CASSQAGLGSSYNEQFF.

In nucleotides, the CDR3 is TGCGCCAGCAGCCCGGAGGTGTCCAATTCACCCCTCCACTTT. It translates to CASSPEVSNSPLHF. The rearrangement uses TRBV5-1 and TRBJ1-6; D gene ambiguous. The germline V gene has CDR1 SGHRS and CDR2 YFSETQ. The CDR3 is 14 residues long. Between the trimmed V and J ends, which lost 4 bases and 7 bases, there was a span of 12 bases.

The chain joins TRBV2 to TRBJ2-7; possibly TRBD1 or TRBD2 for D (5 bases each). CDR3 size: 14 residues. The V gene's germline CDR1 is SNHLY and CDR2 FYNNEI. Trimming took 8 bases from V and 5 from J, leaving 19 bases between them. CDR3: CASPRGGRVNEQYF. The CDR3 DNA follows: TGTGCCAGCCCGAGGGGCGGCCGGGTCAACGAGCAGTACTTC. Full variable domain (outside the CDR3, taken from reference TRBV2 and TRBJ2-7): EPEVTQTPSHQVTQMGQEVILRCVPISNHLYFYWYRQILGQKVEFLVSFYNNEISEKSEIFDDQFSVERPDGSNFTLKIRSTKLEDSAMYFCASPRGGRVNEQYFGPGTRLTVT.

This chain joins TRBV4-2 and TRBJ2-4, with no clear D. The germline CDR1 and CDR2 sequences are LGHNA and YNFKEQ. CDR3 length: 13 residues. Trimming left V 6 bases short and J 0 bases short, with 6 bases between. The CDR3 DNA reads as TGTGCCAGCAGTCAGAAAGCCAAAAACATTCAGTACTTC. This gives the protein CASSQKAKNIQYF.

J is TRBJ2-1 and V is TRBV28; TRBD2 matches 16 bases. CDR3 size: 23 residues. V lost 10 bases to trimming and J lost 0 bases; unmatched junction nucleotides: 24. Per the germline V gene, CDR1 is MDHEN and CDR2 is SYDVKM. Written as DNA, the CDR3 is TGTGCCACCCAAGAGACGGGGACACCCGGGACTAGCGGGAGGGCCGACTCCTACAATGAGCAGTTCTTC. Residues: CATQETGTPGTSGRADSYNEQFF.

V usage is TRBV7-9 and J usage is TRBJ2-7; 13 bases align to TRBD2. Trimming removed 4 bases from V and 4 bases from J; junction bases left unmatched: 7. The CDR3 is 16 residues long. The germline V gene encodes CDR1 SEHNR and CDR2 FQNEAQ (reference sequence). The CDR3 DNA reads TGTGCCAGCAGCTCACGGGGACTAGCGGGAAGTTACGAGCAGTACTTC. Translating it yields CASSSRGLAGSYEQYF.

CDR3 region: CASSLEGGPEAFF. CDR3 sequence (DNA): TGCGCCAGCAGCTTGGAAGGGGGCCCTGAAGCTTTCTTT. This chain joins TRBV5-1 and TRBJ1-1, with 7 positions matching TRBD1. The V gene end was trimmed by 0 bases and the J gene end by 6 bases; junction bases not matched to a gene: 2. Germline V gene sequence: CDR1 SGHRS, CDR2 YFSETQ. The CDR3 is 13 amino acids.

The V call is TRBV6-1, the J call TRBJ2-1, with TRBD2 matching over 9 bases. There are 14 residues in the CDR3. Germline loops: CDR1 MNHNS, CDR2 SASEGT. V dropped 10 bases and J dropped 6; count of bases not matched to a gene: 10. Here the CDR3 DNA reads TGTGCCACTCCGGGACTAGCTTCATCCAATGAGCAGTTCTTC. It codes for CATPGLASSNEQFF.

V is TRBV13 and J is TRBJ1-3; D is uncertain. Trimming took off 4 bases at V and 2 bases at J, with 15 bases between the two ends. Germline CDR1 reads PRHDT; CDR2 reads FYEKMQ (reference sequence). The CDR3 has 16 residues. CDR3 DNA sequence: TGTGCCAGCAGCTCGGATCCCGGGAACCCTGGAAACACCATATATTTT. It encodes CASSSDPGNPGNTIYF. The whole variable domain, filled in from reference TRBV13 and TRBJ1-3, reads AAGVIQSPRHLIKEKRETATLKCYPIPRHDTVYWYQQGPGQDPQFLISFYEKMQSDKGSIPDRFSAQQFSDYHSELNMSSLELGDSALYFCASSSDPGNPGNTIYFGEGSWLTVV.

The chain links TRBV6-4 to TRBJ1-1, with TRBD1 as a possible D gene (5 bases). Trimming took off 6 bases at V and 3 bases at J, with 20 bases between the two ends. CDR1 and CDR2 from the germline V gene are MRHNA and SNTAGT. The CDR3 has 16 residues. The CDR3 DNA is TGTGCCAGCAGGGTCTGTTTCCGGGGCGACTACACTGAAGCTTTCTTT. This gives the protein CASRVCFRGDYTEAFF.

The chain recombines TRBV28 with TRBJ2-2; 13 bases agree with TRBD2. With V trimmed by 1 base and J by 9 bases, 8 bases remained unmatched. Germline values: CDR1 MDHEN, CDR2 SYDVKM. The CDR3 is 17 residues long. The CDR3 here is CASSLFNPGLAGRELFF. In nucleotides, the CDR3 is TGTGCCAGCAGTTTATTTAACCCGGGACTAGCGGGAAGGGAGCTGTTTTTT.

The V and J genes are TRBV7-2 and TRBJ2-7; 10 bases align to TRBD2. CDR1 and CDR2 (germline): SGHTA, FQGNSA. There are 16 residues in the CDR3. With 1 base clipped from V and 2 bases from J, the junction kept 5 bases outside the gene matches. In DNA, the CDR3 is TGTGCCAGCAGCTTAGAACCTAGCGGGAGAGCCTACGAGCAGTACTTC. Translated, it gives CASSLEPSGRAYEQYF. Full variable domain (rest looked up from reference TRBV7-2 and TRBJ2-7): GAGVSQSPSNKVTEKGKDVELRCDPISGHTALYWYRQSLGQGLEFLIYFQGNSAPDKSGLPSDRFSAERTGGSVSTLTIQRTQQEDSAVYLCASSLEPSGRAYEQYFGPGTRLTVT.

J is TRBJ2-4 and V is TRBV2, with D perhaps TRBD2 (6 bases). The CDR3 covers 17 residues. V lost 2 bases and J 0 bases, leaving 14 bases between the germline ends. Germline V gene data show CDR1 as SNHLY and CDR2 as FYNNEI. The CDR3 loop reads CASSEWAGGEAKNIQYF. CDR3 coding DNA: TGTGCCAGCAGTGAATGGGCCGGAGGGGAAGCCAAAAACATTCAGTACTTC.

V usage is TRBV10-1 and J usage is TRBJ2-7; D is unclear. The length of the CDR3 is 13 residues. Germline V gene lookup returns CDR1 WNHNN and CDR2 SYGVQD (reference sequence). With 3 bases removed from V and 3 bases from J, the gap between germline ends came to 9 bases. As DNA, the CDR3 is TGCGCCAGCAGTGAAAGGCAGAACTACGAGCAGTACTTC. This gives the protein CASSERQNYEQYF.

The chain links TRBV11-2 to TRBJ2-5; maybe TRBD2 (6 bases). Trimming shortened V by 1 base and J by 9 bases, and 6 bases separated the two germline ends. The V gene's germline CDR1 is SGHAT and CDR2 FQNNGV. The CDR3 loop spans 11 amino acids. The CDR3 reads CASSLGGAQYF. The DNA of the CDR3 is TGTGCCAGCAGCTTAGGCGGGGCCCAGTACTTC.

In the case of this clone: Compared with germline, one end of the junction differs, possibly owing to a read error. The V gene is TRBV2, the J gene TRBJ2-5; 8 bases are a match to TRBD1. The CDR3 covers 14 residues. Germline CDR1 is SNHLY and CDR2 is FYNNEI. The CDR3 reads CASREGQGRETQYF. CDR3 nucleotides: TGTGCCAGCAGGGAAGGACAGGGAAGAGAGACCCAGTACTTC.

The V and J genes are TRBV11-3 and TRBJ1-2; 9 nucleotides agree with TRBD1. The CDR3 runs 15 residues. Germline trimming cut 1 base from V and 3 bases from J; bases unmatched to any gene: 3. CDR1 is SGHNT and CDR2 is YENEEA in the germline V gene. CDR3 residues: CASSLGDRGDYGYTF. CDR3 DNA: TGTGCCAGCAGCTTAGGAGACAGGGGGGACTATGGCTACACCTTC.

V is TRBV5-1 and J is TRBJ2-3; D remains unclear. Germline V lookup: CDR1 SGHRS, CDR2 YFSETQ. This CDR3 has 12 residues. The V end lost 3 bases, the J end lost 6 bases, and 8 bases lay between the germline ends. The CDR3 coding sequence is TGCGCCAGCAGCTCCCTGTTCGATACGCAGTATTTT. Residues: CASSSLFDTQYF. The entire variable domain, with the rest obtained from reference TRBV5-1 and TRBJ2-3, is as follows: KAGVTQTPRYLIKTRGQQVTLSCSPISGHRSVSWYQQTPGQGLQFLFEYFSETQRNKGNFPGRFSGRQFSNSRSEMNVSTLELGDSALYLCASSSLFDTQYFGPGTRLTVL.